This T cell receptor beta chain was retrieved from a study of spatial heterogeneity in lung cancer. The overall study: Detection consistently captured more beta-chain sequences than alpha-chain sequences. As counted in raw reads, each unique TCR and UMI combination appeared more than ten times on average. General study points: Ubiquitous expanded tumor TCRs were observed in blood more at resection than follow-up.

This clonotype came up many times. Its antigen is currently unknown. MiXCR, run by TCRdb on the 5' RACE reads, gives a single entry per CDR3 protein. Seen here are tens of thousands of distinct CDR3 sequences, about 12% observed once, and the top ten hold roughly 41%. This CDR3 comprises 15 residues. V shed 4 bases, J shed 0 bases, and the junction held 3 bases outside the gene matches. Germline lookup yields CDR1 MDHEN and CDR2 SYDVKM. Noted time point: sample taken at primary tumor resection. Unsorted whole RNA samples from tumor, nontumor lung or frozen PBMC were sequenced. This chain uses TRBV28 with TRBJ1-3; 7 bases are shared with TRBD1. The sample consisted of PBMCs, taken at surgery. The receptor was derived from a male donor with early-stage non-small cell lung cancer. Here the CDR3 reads CASSSAGGSGNTIYF. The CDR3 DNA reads TGTGCCAGCAGTTCCGCAGGGGGCTCTGGAAACACCATATATTTT.